Given below is one T cell receptor (beta chain) in context. This sample is part of a study of blood T cell repertoires in COVID-19. This CDR3 has 14 residues. The V gene's germline CDR1 is MNHEY and CDR2 SVGAGI. V lost 2 bases and J lost 3, with 9 bases in between. Some clones are missing from TCRdb's copy, which holds only in-frame ones; the method was immunoSEQ multiplex PCR. The table records about 210,000 clones, 80% to 90% of them present only once. The sequencing sample was made of PBMCs or T cells enriched from blood (not recorded which). The rearrangement uses TRBV6-5 and TRBJ2-3, with D possibly TRBD1 on 5 matching bases. This clonotype originated in a man aged 35 to 55 who had recovered from COVID-19. The CDR3 region is CASSYGRVTDTQYF. CDR3 DNA: TGTGCCAGCAGTTACGGCAGGGTGACAGATACGCAGTATTTT.